A single sample gave rise to the 25 T cell receptor beta chains below, sequenced in a study of T cell repertoires in cytomegalovirus infection. From the reads, TCRdb called clonotypes with MiXCR, one entry per CDR3 protein. This table has over 100,000 distinct CDR3 sequences, 16% appearing once. The specimen was PBMCs. These receptors were collected from a human donor in good health (CMV status not recorded). Some clones in this sample may be carry-over from other donors' samples.

The chain couples TRBV5-4 to TRBJ2-3, with 7 bases fitting TRBD2. Germline V lookup: CDR1 SGHNT, CDR2 YYREEE (reference sequence). The CDR3 totals 13 residues. J was trimmed by 6 bases and V by 4 bases; bases with no gene match: 5. This chain's CDR3 is CASSRDYRDTQYF. CDR3 coding DNA: TGTGCCAGCAGCCGGGACTACAGGGATACGCAGTATTTT.

This chain links TRBV6-2 or TRBV6-3 with TRBJ2-2; TRBD1 agrees at 9 bases. This CDR3 comprises 17 residues. Germline CDR1 is MNHEY and CDR2 is SVGEGT. V dropped 4 bases and J dropped 3; count of bases not matched to a gene: 9. CDR3 DNA sequence: TGTGCCAGCAGTTCCCTGGACAGGGGAGACTACACCGGGGAGCTGTTTTTT. Translating it yields CASSSLDRGDYTGELFF.

This chain connects TRBV10-3 to TRBJ1-6; D possibly corresponds to TRBD1 (5 bases). The CDR3 has 14 amino acids. Germline CDR1 is ENHRY and CDR2 is SYGVKD. Trimming stripped 6 bases from V and 5 bases from J, with 11 bases between. CDR3 protein: CAIRTGTDNSPLHF. The CDR3 DNA sequence: TGTGCCATCAGGACCGGGACCGATAATTCACCCCTCCACTTT.

On this clonotype itself: Relative to the germline gene, one junction end is altered; a read error may explain this. This rearrangement joins TRBV28 to TRBJ2-7, with 10 positions matching TRBD1. The germline gives CDR1 MDHEN, CDR2 SYDVKM. The CDR3 is made up of 14 amino acids. The CDR3 DNA is TGTTCCAGCAGCCCGGGACAGGGGTTCCACGAGCAGTACTTC. Residues: CSSSPGQGFHEQYF.

This clonotype was seen a few times. The V and J genes are TRBV5-6 and TRBJ1-1; 7 bases are shared with TRBD1. Germline V gives CDR1 SGHDT, CDR2 YYEEEE. This CDR3 has 13 amino acids. V trimming: 3 bases; J trimming: 4 bases; junction bases outside the gene matches: 3. CDR3 DNA: TGTGCCAGCAGCTCGAACAGGGGCACTGAAGCTTTCTTT. It encodes CASSSNRGTEAFF.

This rearrangement joins TRBV20-1 to TRBJ1-5, with 7 positions matching TRBD1. CDR1 is DFQATT, CDR2 SNEGSKA, per germline (reference sequence). Trimming removed 0 bases from V and 7 bases from J; junction bases left unmatched: 6. The CDR3 runs to 14 residues. CDR3 bases: TGCAGTGCTAGAGAGTCCCAGGGGGGCCAGCCCCAGCATTTT. This sequence encodes CSARESQGGQPQHF.

This clonotype has a count of ten or more. The gene calls are TRBV7-8 and TRBJ2-1, with 10 bases matching TRBD2. This CDR3 contains 16 residues. The germline V gene encodes CDR1 SGHVS and CDR2 FQNEAQ. The junction had 10 bases not matched to a gene; V was cut back by 5 bases and J by 6 bases. CDR3 protein: CASSPKVTSGRNEQFF. The CDR3 nucleotides are TGTGCCAGCAGCCCCAAGGTGACTAGCGGGCGCAATGAGCAGTTCTTC.

This clonotype was seen only a few times. V is TRBV28 and J is TRBJ2-1; weak D call: TRBD2 (6 bases). This CDR3 spans 15 amino acids. Trimming stripped 7 bases from V and 0 bases from J, with 13 bases between. Germline values: CDR1 MDHEN, CDR2 SYDVKM. The CDR3 region has the DNA TGTGCCAGCACCCCCCGGGGGAGCTCCTACAATGAGCAGTTCTTC. Protein product: CASTPRGSSYNEQFF.

The V and J genes are TRBV19 and TRBJ2-3, with a possible D match to TRBD2 (6 bases). V was cut by 5 bases and J by 6 bases, with 12 bases left in between. CDR3 length: 13 residues. Germline-derived CDR1 and CDR2 are LNHDA and SQIVND (reference sequence). The CDR3 region is CASSGAGPDTQYF. For the CDR3, the DNA is TGTGCCAGTAGTGGGGCGGGGCCGGATACGCAGTATTTT.

This clonotype was seen at least ten times. The rearrangement uses TRBV12-3 or TRBV12-4 and TRBJ1-1; D is uncertain. Trimming took off 3 bases at V and 1 base at J, with 3 bases between the two ends. The CDR3 totals 12 residues. CDR3 residues: CASSLENTEAFF. The CDR3 DNA follows: TGTGCCAGCAGTTTGGAGAACACTGAAGCTTTCTTT.

The chain carries TRBV5-4 and TRBJ1-1, with 9 bases aligning to TRBD1. This CDR3 comprises 15 residues. CDR1 SGHNT and CDR2 YYREEE come from the germline V gene (reference sequence). V lost 4 bases to trimming and J lost 4 bases; unmatched junction nucleotides: 8. Here the CDR3 DNA reads TGTGCCAGCAGCCCAGCTGACAGGGGGGGCACTGAAGCTTTCTTT. Translation gives CASSPADRGGTEAFF.

This clonotype was detected ten times or more. The DNA of the CDR3 is TGTGCCAGCAGCGCCCAGCCAACCGGGGCTGAAGCTTTCTTT. Protein: CASSAQPTGAEAFF. The rearrangement links TRBV7-3 to TRBJ1-1; D is unresolved. Trimming took 5 bases from V and 6 from J, leaving 16 bases between them. Germline V lookup: CDR1 SGHTA, CDR2 FQGTGA. This CDR3 spans 14 amino acids. Full variable domain (outside the CDR3, taken from reference TRBV7-3 and TRBJ1-1): GAGVSQTPSNKVTEKGKYVELRCDPISGHTALYWYRQSLGQGPEFLIYFQGTGAADDSGLPNDRFFAVRPEGSVSTLKIQRTERGDSAVYLCASSAQPTGAEAFFGQGTRLTVV.

This clonotype has ten or more counts. The rearrangement joins TRBV7-2 to TRBJ2-7; D is unresolved. CDR1 and CDR2 from the germline V gene are SGHTA and FQGNSA. The CDR3 has 14 amino acids. Between the trimmed V and J ends, which lost 3 bases and 3 bases, there was a span of 12 bases. The CDR3 bases are TGTGCCAGCAGCTTGTCCTCCGCTTACTACGAGCAGTACTTC. Amino acid sequence: CASSLSSAYYEQYF.

This clonotype was detected many times. This rearrangement joins TRBV6-2 or TRBV6-3 to TRBJ1-5; D is undetermined. The V gene lost 7 bases and the J gene lost 4 bases, with 20 bases spanning the gap. CDR1 is MNHEY, CDR2 SVGEGT, per germline. The CDR3 has 16 amino acids. The chain's CDR3 is CASTTKWEGNNQPQHF. The CDR3 nucleotides are TGTGCCAGCACCACCAAATGGGAGGGTAATAATCAGCCCCAGCATTTT.

The chain employs TRBV19 and TRBJ2-3; no clear D gene. CDR1 LNHDA and CDR2 SQIVND come from the germline V gene (reference sequence). There are 14 residues in the CDR3. Between the trimmed V and J ends, which lost 6 bases and 2 bases, there was a span of 12 bases. CDR3 amino acids: CASRSKEPTDTQYF. CDR3 nucleotides: TGTGCCAGTAGGAGTAAGGAACCCACAGATACGCAGTATTTT. The whole variable domain, filled in from reference TRBV19 and TRBJ2-3, reads DGGITQSPKYLFRKEGQNVTLSCEQNLNHDAMYWYRQDPGQGLRLIYYSQIVNDFQKGDIAEGYSVSREKKESFPLTVTSAQKNPTAFYLCASRSKEPTDTQYFGPGTRLTVL.

This clonotype showed up just a few times. The genes are TRBV5-1 and TRBJ1-1; 10 bases are shared with TRBD1. Germline V gene data show CDR1 as SGHRS and CDR2 as YFSETQ. J gave up 5 bases and V 4 bases, and 11 bases lay outside the gene matches. The CDR3 runs 16 residues. The CDR3 DNA sequence: TGCGCCAGCAGCCCGGGACAGGGGAGAAGAGGAACTGAAGCTTTCTTT. This encodes CASSPGQGRRGTEAFF.

The V and J genes are TRBV6-2 or TRBV6-3 and TRBJ1-5; D is undetermined. CDR3 length: 13 amino acids. Germline CDR1 and CDR2: MNHEY and SVGEGT. The V end was cut by 5 bases, the J end by 3 bases, with 8 bases between. The CDR3 spells CASSVTFNQPQHF. The DNA for the CDR3 is TGTGCCAGCAGTGTGACATTCAATCAGCCCCAGCATTTT.

This clonotype was picked up many times. The V call is TRBV12-3 or TRBV12-4, the J call TRBJ1-5; D gene uncertain. The V end lost 1 base, the J end lost 6 bases, and 7 bases lay between the germline ends. This CDR3 contains 13 residues. In DNA, the CDR3 is TGTGCCAGCAGTTTAGGGAATATTCAGCCCCAGCATTTT. Translating gives CASSLGNIQPQHF.

This clonotype was observed at least ten times. V usage is TRBV7-2 and J usage is TRBJ2-7; the match to TRBD1 covers 7 bases. CDR1 is SGHTA and CDR2 is FQGNSA in the germline V gene. CDR3 size: 15 residues. V lost 4 bases, J lost 5 bases, and 11 bases stayed unmatched. Here the CDR3 DNA reads TGTGCCAGCAGCTCCACCTTAGACAGGGACGACGAGCAGTACTTC. Protein sequence: CASSSTLDRDDEQYF.

This clonotype appeared a few times. The genes are TRBV20-1 and TRBJ1-1, with a possible D match to TRBD1 (6 bases). In germline, CDR1 is DFQATT, CDR2 SNEGSKA (reference sequence). The CDR3 consists of 15 residues. Trimming took off 5 bases at V and 3 bases at J, with 19 bases between the two ends. The CDR3, as DNA: TGCAGTGCTCCTCCTGGGGGGGGCGAACACACTGAAGCTTTCTTT. Its translation: CSAPPGGGEHTEAFF.

This clonotype was counted ten times or more. The chain joins TRBV7-2 to TRBJ1-4; no clear D gene. The germline V gene has CDR1 SGHTA and CDR2 FQGNSA. V lost 2 bases and J lost 5, with 6 bases in between. There are 13 residues in the CDR3. The CDR3: CASSLTINEKLFF. CDR3 nucleotides: TGTGCCAGCAGCTTAACCATAAATGAAAAACTGTTTTTT.

As concerns this clonotype: This clone may be a read error of a much larger clone one base away. The chain uses TRBV20-1 and TRBJ2-1; D might be TRBD2 (5 bases). CDR1 and CDR2 from the germline V gene are DFQATT and SNEGSKA (reference sequence). The V gene lost 2 bases and the J gene lost 9 bases, with 17 bases spanning the gap. The CDR3 contains 14 residues. The CDR3 here is CSARHQDLRGEQFF. The CDR3 DNA follows: TGCAGTGCTAGACACCAGGACCTTCGGGGTGAGCAGTTCTTC.

This clonotype was observed many times. V and J are TRBV7-2 and TRBJ1-2, with D perhaps matching TRBD1 (5 bases). Trimming left V 0 bases short and J 8 bases short, with 13 bases between. The germline V gene has CDR1 SGHTA and CDR2 FQGNSA. The CDR3 length is 14 residues. The CDR3 sequence: CASSLAPPGRGYTF. The CDR3 DNA follows: TGTGCCAGCAGCTTAGCGCCCCCAGGGAGAGGCTACACCTTC. Looking up the rest from reference TRBV7-2 and TRBJ1-2 gives the full variable domain: GAGVSQSPSNKVTEKGKDVELRCDPISGHTALYWYRQSLGQGLEFLIYFQGNSAPDKSGLPSDRFSAERTGGSVSTLTIQRTQQEDSAVYLCASSLAPPGRGYTFGSGTRLTVV.

This clonotype showed up many times. This sequence joins TRBV7-2 and TRBJ2-5; tentatively, D is TRBD1 (5 bases). This CDR3 spans 14 amino acids. Trimming pared 1 base from V and 2 bases from J, leaving 8 bases between. Germline values: CDR1 SGHTA, CDR2 FQGNSA. The DNA for the CDR3 is TGTGCCAGCAGCTTAGGTGCAGGGCAAGAGACCCAGTACTTC. The encoded protein is CASSLGAGQETQYF.

This clonotype came up many times. This chain joins TRBV7-2 and TRBJ2-7, with D unclear. The CDR3 is 14 residues long. CDR1 is SGHTA, CDR2 FQGNSA, per germline. Between the trimmed V and J ends, which lost 3 bases and 2 bases, there was a span of 11 bases. CDR3 amino acids: CASSFPDGTYEQYF. In DNA, the CDR3 is TGTGCCAGCAGCTTCCCGGACGGTACCTACGAGCAGTACTTC.